This is a list of T cell receptor beta chains from one sample in a study of blood T cell repertoires in COVID-19. Generated by immunoSEQ multiplex PCR, the TCRdb table keeps only in-frame clones and is missing some. The table records roughly 150,000 clones, 65% to 85% of them present only once. Input material: PBMCs or T cells enriched from blood (not recorded which). The receptors originated from a man aged 70-80 years who had been exposed to COVID-19. The CDR3 runs from the conserved cysteine through the conserved F or W. The order of the fields is clone size, V gene, D gene, J gene, CDR3 DNA, CDR3 protein. D genes are given only for firm matches. The size of a clone is reported for some rows only, either as once, few or many, or as a class for expanded clones.

-	TRBV5-1	-	TRBJ2-7	TGCGCCAGCAGCTTGGTAGGGGCAATATTCTACGAGCAGTACTTC	CASSLVGAIFYEQYF
-	TRBV2	TRBD1	TRBJ1-1	TGTGCCAGCAGTATGGGACAGATCAAAAACACTGAAGCTTTCTTT	CASSMGQIKNTEAFF
-	TRBV7-9	-	TRBJ2-2	TGTGCCAGCAGCTACCGGGAATCCTTTTACACCGGGGAGCTGTTTTTT	CASSYRESFYTGELFF
-	TRBV27	TRBD1	TRBJ2-3	TGTGCCAGCAGCCTCGGACAGGGTGCAGATACGCAGTATTTT	CASSLGQGADTQYF
few	TRBV9	TRBD2	TRBJ2-3	TGTGCCAGCAGCGTTAGCGGGTACACAGATACGCAGTATTTT	CASSVSGYTDTQYF
-	TRBV19	TRBD1	TRBJ1-2	TGTGCCAGTAGTCGCTCCAGGGGGCGCAGCTATGGCTACACCTTC	CASSRSRGRSYGYTF
-	TRBV27	-	TRBJ2-1	TGTGCCAGCAGTTTATCTGGGGACTCTTCTGAGCAGTTCTTC	CASSLSGDSSEQFF
-	TRBV5-5	-	TRBJ1-3	TGTGCCAGCAGCTTGTACCGGGACACTTCTGGAAACACCATATATTTT	CASSLYRDTSGNTIYF
-	TRBV5-1	-	TRBJ1-1	TGCGCCAGCAGCTTTTCCTCAGGGGAACGCACTGAAGCTTTCTTT	CASSFSSGERTEAFF
-	TRBV27	TRBD1	TRBJ1-5	TGTGCCAGCAGTTATACGGGACAGGGCAGGCCCCAGCATTTT	CASSYTGQGRPQHF
-	TRBV6-5	-	TRBJ2-7	TGTGCCAGCAGTTACGGTCCAGGCTCCTACGAGCAGTACTTC	CASSYGPGSYEQYF
-	TRBV29-1	-	TRBJ2-5	TGCAGCGTAAAACAGGGTGGAGAGACCCAGTACTTC	CSVKQGGETQYF
once	TRBV21-1	-	TRBJ2-1	TGTGCCCGCGTACCCCCCAATGAGCAGTTCTTC	CARVPPNEQFF
-	TRBV29-1	-	TRBJ1-1	TGCAGCGTCTCCAAGGGGGGGGCAGGTGCTTTCTTT	CSVSKGGAGAFF
-	TRBV4-1	TRBD1	TRBJ1-5	TGCGCCAGCAGCCAAGCGGGACAGGGTAACAATCAGCCCCAGCATTTT	CASSQAGQGNNQPQHF
-	TRBV19	TRBD1	TRBJ1-1	TGTGCCAGTATCGGGACAGTAATGAACACTGAAGCTTTCTTT	CASIGTVMNTEAFF
-	TRBV7-2	TRBD1	TRBJ2-2	TGTGCCAGCAGCTTTTACCAGGGGGTGAACACCGGGGAGCTGTTTTTT	CASSFYQGVNTGELFF
-	TRBV7-2	-	TRBJ1-1	TGTGCCAGCAGGAGTAGGTTAGGGGTGAACACTGAAGCTTTCTTT	CASRSRLGVNTEAFF
-	TRBV29-1	TRBD2	TRBJ2-7	TGCAGCGCTGGGACTACCTACGAGCAGTACTTC	CSAGTTYEQYF
-	TRBV3-1/TRBV3-2	TRBD1	TRBJ1-5	TGTGCCAGCAGCCAAAGGGGACAGGGCAATCAGCCCCAGCATTTT	CASSQRGQGNQPQHF
-	TRBV30	-	TRBJ2-5	TGTGCCTGGAGCCCGGGGGTGGTTCCGGACGGTGAGACCCAGTACTTC	CAWSPGVVPDGETQYF
few	TRBV28	-	TRBJ1-6	TGTGCCAGCACTGGGACATATTATAATTCACCCCTCCACTTT	CASTGTYYNSPLHF
-	TRBV3-1/TRBV3-2	-	TRBJ2-7	TGTGCCAGCAGCCGAGGAGGGACCTACTCCTACGAGCAGTACTTC	CASSRGGTYSYEQYF